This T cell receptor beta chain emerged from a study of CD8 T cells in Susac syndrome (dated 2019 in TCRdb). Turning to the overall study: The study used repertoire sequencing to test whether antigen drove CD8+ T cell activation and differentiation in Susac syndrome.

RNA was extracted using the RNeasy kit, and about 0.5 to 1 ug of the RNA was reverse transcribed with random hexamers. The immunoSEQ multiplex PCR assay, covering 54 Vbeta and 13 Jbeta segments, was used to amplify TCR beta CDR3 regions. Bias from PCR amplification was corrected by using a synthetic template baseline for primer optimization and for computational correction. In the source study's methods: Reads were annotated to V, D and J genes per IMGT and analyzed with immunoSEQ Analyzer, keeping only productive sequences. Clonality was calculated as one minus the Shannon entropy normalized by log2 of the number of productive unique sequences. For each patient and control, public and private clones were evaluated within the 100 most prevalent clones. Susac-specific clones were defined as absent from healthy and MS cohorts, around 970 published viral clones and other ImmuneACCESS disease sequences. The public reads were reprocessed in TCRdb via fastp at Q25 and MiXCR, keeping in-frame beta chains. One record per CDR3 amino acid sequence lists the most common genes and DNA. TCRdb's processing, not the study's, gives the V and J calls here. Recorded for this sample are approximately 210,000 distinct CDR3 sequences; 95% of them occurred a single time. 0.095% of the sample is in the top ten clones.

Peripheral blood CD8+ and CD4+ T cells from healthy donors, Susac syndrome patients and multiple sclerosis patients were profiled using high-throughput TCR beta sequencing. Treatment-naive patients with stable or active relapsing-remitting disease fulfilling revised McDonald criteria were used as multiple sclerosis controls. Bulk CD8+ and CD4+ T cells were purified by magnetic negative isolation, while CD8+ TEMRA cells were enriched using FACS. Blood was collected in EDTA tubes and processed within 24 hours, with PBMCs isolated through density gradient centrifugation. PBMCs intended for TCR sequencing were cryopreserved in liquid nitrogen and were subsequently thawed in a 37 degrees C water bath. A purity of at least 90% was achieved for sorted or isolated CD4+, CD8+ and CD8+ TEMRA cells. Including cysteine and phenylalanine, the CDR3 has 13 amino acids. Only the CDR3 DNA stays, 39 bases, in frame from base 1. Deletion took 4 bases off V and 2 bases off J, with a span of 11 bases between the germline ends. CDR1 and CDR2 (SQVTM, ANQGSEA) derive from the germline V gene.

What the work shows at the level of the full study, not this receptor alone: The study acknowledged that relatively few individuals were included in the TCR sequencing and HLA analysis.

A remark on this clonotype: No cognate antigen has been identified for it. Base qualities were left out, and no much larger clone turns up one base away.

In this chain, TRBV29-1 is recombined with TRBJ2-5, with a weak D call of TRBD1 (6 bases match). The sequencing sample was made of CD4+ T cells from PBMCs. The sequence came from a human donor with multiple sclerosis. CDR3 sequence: CSVAGASQETQYF. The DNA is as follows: TGCAGCGTTGCAGGGGCCTCACAAGAGACCCAGTACTTC.